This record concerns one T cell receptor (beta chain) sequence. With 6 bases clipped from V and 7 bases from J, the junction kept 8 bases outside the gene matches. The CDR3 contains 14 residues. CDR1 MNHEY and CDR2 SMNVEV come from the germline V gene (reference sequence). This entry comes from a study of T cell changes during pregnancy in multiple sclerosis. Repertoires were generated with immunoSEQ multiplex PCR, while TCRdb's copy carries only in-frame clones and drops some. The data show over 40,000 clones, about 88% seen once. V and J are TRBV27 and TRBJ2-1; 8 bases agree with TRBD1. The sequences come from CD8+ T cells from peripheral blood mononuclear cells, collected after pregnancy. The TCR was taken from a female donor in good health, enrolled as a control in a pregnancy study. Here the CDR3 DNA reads TGTGCCAGCAGGCCAGGGGGCGCCGTGAATGAGCAGTTCTTC. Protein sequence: CASRPGGAVNEQFF.